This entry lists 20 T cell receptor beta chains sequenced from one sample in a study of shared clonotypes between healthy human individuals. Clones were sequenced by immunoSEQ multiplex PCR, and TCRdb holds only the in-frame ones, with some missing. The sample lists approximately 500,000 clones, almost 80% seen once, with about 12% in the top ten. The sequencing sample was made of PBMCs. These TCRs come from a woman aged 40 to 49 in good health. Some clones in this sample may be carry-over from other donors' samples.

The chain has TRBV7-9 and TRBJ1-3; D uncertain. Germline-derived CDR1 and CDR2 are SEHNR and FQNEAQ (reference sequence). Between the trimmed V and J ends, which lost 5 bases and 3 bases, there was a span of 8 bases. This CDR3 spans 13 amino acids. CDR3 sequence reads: CASSLGGGNTIYF. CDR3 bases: TGTGCCAGCAGCCTAGGTGGTGGAAACACCATATATTTT. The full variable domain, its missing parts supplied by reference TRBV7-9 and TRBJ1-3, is DTGVSQNPRHKITKRGQNVTFRCDPISEHNRLYWYRQTLGQGPEFLTYFQNEAQLEKSRLLSDRFSAERPKGSFSTLEIQRTEQGDSAMYLCASSLGGGNTIYFGEGSWLTVV.

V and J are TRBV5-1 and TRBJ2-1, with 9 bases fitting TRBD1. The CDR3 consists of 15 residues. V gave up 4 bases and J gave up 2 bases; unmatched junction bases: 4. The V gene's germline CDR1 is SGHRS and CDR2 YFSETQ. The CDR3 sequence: CASSGGQGPYNEQFF. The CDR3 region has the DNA TGCGCCAGCAGCGGGGGACAGGGCCCCTACAATGAGCAGTTCTTC.

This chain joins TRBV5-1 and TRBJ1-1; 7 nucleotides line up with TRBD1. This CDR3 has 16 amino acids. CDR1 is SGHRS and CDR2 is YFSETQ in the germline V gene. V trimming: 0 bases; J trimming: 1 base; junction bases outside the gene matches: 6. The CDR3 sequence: CASSLATGPGNTEAFF. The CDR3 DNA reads TGCGCCAGCAGCTTGGCGACAGGGCCCGGGAACACTGAAGCTTTCTTT.

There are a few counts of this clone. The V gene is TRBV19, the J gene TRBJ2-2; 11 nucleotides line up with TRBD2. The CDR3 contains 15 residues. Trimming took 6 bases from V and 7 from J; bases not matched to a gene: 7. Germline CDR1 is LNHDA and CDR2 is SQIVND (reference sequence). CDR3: CASRTTSGTVGELFF. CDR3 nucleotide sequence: TGTGCCAGTAGGACGACTAGCGGGACGGTCGGGGAGCTGTTTTTT. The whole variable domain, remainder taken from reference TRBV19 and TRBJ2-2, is DGGITQSPKYLFRKEGQNVTLSCEQNLNHDAMYWYRQDPGQGLRLIYYSQIVNDFQKGDIAEGYSVSREKKESFPLTVTSAQKNPTAFYLCASRTTSGTVGELFFGEGSRLTVL.

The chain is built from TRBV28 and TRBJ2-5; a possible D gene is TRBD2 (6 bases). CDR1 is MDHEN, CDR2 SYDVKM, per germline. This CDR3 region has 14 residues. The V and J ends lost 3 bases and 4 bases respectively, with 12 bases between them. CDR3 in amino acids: CASSFPGVGETQYF. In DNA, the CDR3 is TGTGCCAGCAGTTTCCCGGGAGTGGGAGAGACCCAGTACTTC.

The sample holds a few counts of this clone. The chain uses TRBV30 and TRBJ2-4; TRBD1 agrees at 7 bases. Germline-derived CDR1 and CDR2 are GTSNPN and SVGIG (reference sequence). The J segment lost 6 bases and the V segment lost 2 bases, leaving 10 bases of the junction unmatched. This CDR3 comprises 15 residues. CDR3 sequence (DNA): TGTGCCTGGAGTTCCTTAAGGGCAGGGGGAAACATTCAGTACTTC. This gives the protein CAWSSLRAGGNIQYF.

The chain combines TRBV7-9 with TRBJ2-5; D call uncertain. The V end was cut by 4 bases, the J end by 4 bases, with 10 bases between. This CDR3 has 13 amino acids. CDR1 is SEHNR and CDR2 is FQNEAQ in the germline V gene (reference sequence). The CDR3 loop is CASSSSGGETQYF. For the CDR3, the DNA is TGTGCCAGCAGCTCCTCTGGCGGAGAGACCCAGTACTTC.

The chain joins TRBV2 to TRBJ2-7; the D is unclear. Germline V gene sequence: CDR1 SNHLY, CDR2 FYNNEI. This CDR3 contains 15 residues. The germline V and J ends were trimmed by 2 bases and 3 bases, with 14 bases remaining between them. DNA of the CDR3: TGTGCCAGCAGTGAAACGGCGGTGAGGAGCTACGAGCAGTACTTC. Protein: CASSETAVRSYEQYF.

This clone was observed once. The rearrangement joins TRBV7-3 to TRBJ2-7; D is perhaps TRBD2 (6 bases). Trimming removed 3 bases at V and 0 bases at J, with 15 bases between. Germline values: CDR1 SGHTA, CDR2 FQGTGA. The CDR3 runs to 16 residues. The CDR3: CASSFEGLTSSYEQYF. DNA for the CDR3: TGTGCCAGCAGCTTTGAGGGACTTACAAGCTCCTACGAGCAGTACTTC.

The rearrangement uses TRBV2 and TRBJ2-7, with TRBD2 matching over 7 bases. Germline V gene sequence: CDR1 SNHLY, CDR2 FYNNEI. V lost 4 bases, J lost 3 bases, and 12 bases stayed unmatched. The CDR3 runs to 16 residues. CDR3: CASSGLGRELLYEQYF. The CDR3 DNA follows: TGTGCCAGCAGTGGTCTGGGGCGGGAGTTACTCTACGAGCAGTACTTC.

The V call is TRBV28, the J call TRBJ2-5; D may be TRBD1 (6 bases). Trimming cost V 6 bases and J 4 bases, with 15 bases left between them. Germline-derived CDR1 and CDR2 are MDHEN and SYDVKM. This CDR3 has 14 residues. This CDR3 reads CASRMNRDGETQYF. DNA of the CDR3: TGTGCCAGCAGGATGAACAGGGATGGAGAGACCCAGTACTTC. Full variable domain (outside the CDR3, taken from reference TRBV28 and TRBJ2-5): DVKVTQSSRYLVKRTGEKVFLECVQDMDHENMFWYRQDPGLGLRLIYFSYDVKMKEKGDIPEGYSVSREKKERFSLILESASTNQTSMYLCASRMNRDGETQYFGPGTRLLVL.

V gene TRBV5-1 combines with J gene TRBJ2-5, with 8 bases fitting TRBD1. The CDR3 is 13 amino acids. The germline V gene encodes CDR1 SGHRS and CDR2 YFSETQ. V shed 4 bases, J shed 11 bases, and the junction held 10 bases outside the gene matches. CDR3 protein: CASSPDRAWEQYF. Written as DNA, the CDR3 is TGCGCCAGCAGCCCGGACAGGGCGTGGGAGCAGTACTTC.

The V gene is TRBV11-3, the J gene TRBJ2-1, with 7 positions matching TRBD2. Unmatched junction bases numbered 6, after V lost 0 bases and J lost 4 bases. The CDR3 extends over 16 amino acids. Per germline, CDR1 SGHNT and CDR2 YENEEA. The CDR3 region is CASSLDLGGGYNEQFF. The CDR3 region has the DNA TGTGCCAGCAGCTTAGATCTTGGGGGAGGGTACAATGAGCAGTTCTTC.

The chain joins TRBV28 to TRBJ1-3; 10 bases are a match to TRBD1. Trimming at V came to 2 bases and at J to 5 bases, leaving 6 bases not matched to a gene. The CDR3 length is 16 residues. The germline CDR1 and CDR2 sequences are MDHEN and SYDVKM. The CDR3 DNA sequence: TGTGCCAGCAGTTTAGGTGGACAGGGGGGTCGAAACACCATATATTTT. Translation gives CASSLGGQGGRNTIYF.

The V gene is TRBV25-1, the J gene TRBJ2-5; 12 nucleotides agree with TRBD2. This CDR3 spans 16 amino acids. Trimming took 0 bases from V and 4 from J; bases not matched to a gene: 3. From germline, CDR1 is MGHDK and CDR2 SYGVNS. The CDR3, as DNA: TGTGCCAGCAGTGAATATACGGGACTAGCGGGAGAGACCCAGTACTTC. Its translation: CASSEYTGLAGETQYF.

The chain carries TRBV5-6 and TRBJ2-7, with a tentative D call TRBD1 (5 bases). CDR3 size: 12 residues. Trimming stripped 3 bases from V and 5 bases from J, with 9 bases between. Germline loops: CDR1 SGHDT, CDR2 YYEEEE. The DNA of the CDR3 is TGTGCCAGCAGCTCTAACAGGAACGAGCAGTACTTC. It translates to CASSSNRNEQYF.

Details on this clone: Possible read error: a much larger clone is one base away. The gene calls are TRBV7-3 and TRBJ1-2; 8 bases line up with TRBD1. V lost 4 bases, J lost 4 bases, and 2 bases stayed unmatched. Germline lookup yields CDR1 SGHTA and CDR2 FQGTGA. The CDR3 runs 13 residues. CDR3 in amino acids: CASSSTGGYGYTF. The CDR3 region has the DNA TGTGCCAGCAGCTCCACAGGGGGCTATGGCTACACCTTC.

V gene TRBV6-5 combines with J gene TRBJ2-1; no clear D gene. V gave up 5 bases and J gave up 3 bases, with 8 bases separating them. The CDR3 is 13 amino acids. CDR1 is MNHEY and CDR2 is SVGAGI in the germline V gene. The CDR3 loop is CASSSRIYNEQFF. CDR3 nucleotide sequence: TGTGCCAGCAGTAGCAGAATCTACAATGAGCAGTTCTTC.

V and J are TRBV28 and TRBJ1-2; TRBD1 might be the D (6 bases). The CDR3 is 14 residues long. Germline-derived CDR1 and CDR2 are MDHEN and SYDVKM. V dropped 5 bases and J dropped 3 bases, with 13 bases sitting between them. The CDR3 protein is CASSRSGGYYGYTF. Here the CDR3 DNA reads TGTGCCAGCAGTCGAAGTGGGGGCTACTATGGCTACACCTTC.

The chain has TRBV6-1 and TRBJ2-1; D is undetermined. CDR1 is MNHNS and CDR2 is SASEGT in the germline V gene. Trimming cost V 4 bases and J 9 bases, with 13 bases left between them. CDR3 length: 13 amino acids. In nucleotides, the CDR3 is TGTGCCAGCAGTGCACTAAACTCGCTTGAGCAGTTCTTC. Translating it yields CASSALNSLEQFF.